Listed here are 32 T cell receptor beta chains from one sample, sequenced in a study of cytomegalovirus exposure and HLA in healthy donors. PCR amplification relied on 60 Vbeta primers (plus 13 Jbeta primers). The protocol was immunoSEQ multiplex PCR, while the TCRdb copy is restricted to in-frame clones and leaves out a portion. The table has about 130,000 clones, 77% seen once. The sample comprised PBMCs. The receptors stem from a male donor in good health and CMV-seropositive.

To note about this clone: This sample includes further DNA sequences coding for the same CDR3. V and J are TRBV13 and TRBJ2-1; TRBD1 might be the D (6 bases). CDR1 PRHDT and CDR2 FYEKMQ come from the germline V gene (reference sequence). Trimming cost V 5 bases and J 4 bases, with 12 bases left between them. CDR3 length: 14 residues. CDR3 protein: CASSRRTEYNEQFF. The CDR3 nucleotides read TGTGCCAGCAGCCGCCGGACAGAGTACAATGAGCAGTTCTTC.

The CDR3 sequence is CASSATGGTTDTQYF. CDR3 nucleotides: TGTGCCAGCAGCGCGACCGGGGGGACGACAGATACGCAGTATTTT. The chain recombines TRBV7-9 with TRBJ2-3; TRBD2 aligns across 7 bases. This CDR3 region has 15 residues. V gave up 5 bases and J gave up 3 bases; unmatched junction bases: 8. Germline V gene lookup returns CDR1 SEHNR and CDR2 FQNEAQ (reference sequence).

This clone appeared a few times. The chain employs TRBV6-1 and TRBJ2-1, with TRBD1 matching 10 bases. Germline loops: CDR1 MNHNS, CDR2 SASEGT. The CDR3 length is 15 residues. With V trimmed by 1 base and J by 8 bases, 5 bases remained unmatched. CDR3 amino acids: CASSEGDRGSDEQFF. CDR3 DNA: TGTGCCAGCAGTGAAGGGGACAGGGGTTCTGATGAGCAGTTCTTC.

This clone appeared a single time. In DNA, the CDR3 is TGTGCCATCAGTGAAGGGGTCAATCAGCCCCAGCATTTT. It encodes CAISEGVNQPQHF. The V and J genes are TRBV10-3 and TRBJ1-5, with D possibly matching TRBD1 (5 bases). Trimming cost V 3 bases and J 3 bases, with 6 bases left between them. CDR3 length equals 13 residues. Per germline, CDR1 ENHRY and CDR2 SYGVKD.

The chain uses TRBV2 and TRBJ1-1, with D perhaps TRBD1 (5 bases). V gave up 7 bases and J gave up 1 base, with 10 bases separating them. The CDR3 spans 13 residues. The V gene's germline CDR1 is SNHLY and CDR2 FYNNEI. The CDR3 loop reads CASTSGQNTEAFF. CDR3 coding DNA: TGTGCCAGCACTTCCGGACAGAACACTGAAGCTTTCTTT.

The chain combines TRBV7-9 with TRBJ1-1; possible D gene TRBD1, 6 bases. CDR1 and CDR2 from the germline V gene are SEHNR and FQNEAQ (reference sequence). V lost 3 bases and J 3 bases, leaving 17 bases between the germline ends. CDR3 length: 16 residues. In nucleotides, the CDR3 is TGTGCCAGCAGCTTTATACCAGGGGATGGGGACACTGAAGCTTTCTTT. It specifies CASSFIPGDGDTEAFF.

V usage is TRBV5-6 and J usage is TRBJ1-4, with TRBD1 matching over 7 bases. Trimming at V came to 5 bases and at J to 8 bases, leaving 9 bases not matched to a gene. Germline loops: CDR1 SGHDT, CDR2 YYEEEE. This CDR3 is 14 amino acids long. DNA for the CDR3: TGTGCCAGCAGTTATACAGGGGCGCAAGAAAAACTGTTTTTT. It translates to CASSYTGAQEKLFF.

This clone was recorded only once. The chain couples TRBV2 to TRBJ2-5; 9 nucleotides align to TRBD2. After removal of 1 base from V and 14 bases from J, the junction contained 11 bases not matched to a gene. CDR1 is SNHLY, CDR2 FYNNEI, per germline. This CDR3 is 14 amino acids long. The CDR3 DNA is TGTGCCAGCAGTGAAGTCGGTCCCAGCGGGAGGCCCTACTTC. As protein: CASSEVGPSGRPYF.

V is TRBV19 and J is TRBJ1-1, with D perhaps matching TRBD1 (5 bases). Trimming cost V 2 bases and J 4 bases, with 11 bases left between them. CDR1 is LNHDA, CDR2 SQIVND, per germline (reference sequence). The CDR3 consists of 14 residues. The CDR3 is CASSILGVFTEAFF. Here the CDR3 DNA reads TGTGCCAGTAGTATATTAGGGGTCTTCACTGAAGCTTTCTTT. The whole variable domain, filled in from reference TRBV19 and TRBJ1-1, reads DGGITQSPKYLFRKEGQNVTLSCEQNLNHDAMYWYRQDPGQGLRLIYYSQIVNDFQKGDIAEGYSVSREKKESFPLTVTSAQKNPTAFYLCASSILGVFTEAFFGQGTRLTVV.

Here the CDR3 reads CASSPLRGGRPDTQYF. The CDR3 DNA reads TGTGCCAGCAGCCCTCTACGGGGGGGCCGTCCAGATACGCAGTATTTT. The rearrangement joins TRBV11-1 to TRBJ2-3, with 8 nucleotides matching TRBD2. This CDR3 is 16 amino acids long. Germline values: CDR1 SGHAT, CDR2 FQDESV (reference sequence). V trimming: 5 bases; J trimming: 4 bases; junction bases outside the gene matches: 11.

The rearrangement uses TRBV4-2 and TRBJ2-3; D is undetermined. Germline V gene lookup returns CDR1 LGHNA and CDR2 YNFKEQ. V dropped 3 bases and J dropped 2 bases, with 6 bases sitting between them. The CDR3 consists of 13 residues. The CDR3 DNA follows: TGTGCCAGCAGCCAGTACAACACAGATACGCAGTATTTT. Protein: CASSQYNTDTQYF.

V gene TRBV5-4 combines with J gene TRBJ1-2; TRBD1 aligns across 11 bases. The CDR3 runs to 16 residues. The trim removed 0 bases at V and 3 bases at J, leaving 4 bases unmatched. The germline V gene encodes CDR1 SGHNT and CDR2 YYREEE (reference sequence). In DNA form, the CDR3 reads TGTGCCAGCAGCTTGGTAGGGACAGGGGGTGACTATGGCTACACCTTC. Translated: CASSLVGTGGDYGYTF.

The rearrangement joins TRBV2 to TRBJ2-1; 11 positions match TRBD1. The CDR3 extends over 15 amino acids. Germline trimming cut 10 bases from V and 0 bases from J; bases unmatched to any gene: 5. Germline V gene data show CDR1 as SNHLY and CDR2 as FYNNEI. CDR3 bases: TGTGCCACCCGAGGGACAGGGGGCTCCTACAATGAGCAGTTCTTC. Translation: CATRGTGGSYNEQFF.

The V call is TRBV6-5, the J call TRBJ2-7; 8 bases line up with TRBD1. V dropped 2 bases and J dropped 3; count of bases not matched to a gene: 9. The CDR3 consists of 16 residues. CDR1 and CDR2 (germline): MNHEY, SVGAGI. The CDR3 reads CASSYLLGQGNYEQYF. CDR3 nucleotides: TGTGCCAGCAGTTACCTCCTCGGACAGGGCAACTACGAGCAGTACTTC.

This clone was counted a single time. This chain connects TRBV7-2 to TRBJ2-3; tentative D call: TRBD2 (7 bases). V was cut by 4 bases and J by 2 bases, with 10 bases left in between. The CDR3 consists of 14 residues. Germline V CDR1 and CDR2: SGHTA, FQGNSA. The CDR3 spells CASSSRGATDTQYF. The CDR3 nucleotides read TGTGCCAGCAGCTCCCGGGGGGCCACAGATACGCAGTATTTT.

CDR3 protein: CASIGDSQTQYF. The CDR3 nucleotides are TGTGCCAGCATTGGGGACAGCCAGACCCAGTACTTC. This rearrangement joins TRBV28 to TRBJ2-5; 7 bases map to TRBD1. Germline values: CDR1 MDHEN, CDR2 SYDVKM. With V trimmed by 7 bases and J by 6 bases, 5 bases remained unmatched. The CDR3 sequence is 12 residues long.

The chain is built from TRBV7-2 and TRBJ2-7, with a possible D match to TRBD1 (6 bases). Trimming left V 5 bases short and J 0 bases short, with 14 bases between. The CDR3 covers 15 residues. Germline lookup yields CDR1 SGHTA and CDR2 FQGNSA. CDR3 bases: TGTGCCAGCAGCCGGACAGCAGTGTTCTCCTACGAGCAGTACTTC. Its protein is CASSRTAVFSYEQYF. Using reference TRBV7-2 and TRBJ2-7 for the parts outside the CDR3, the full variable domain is GAGVSQSPSNKVTEKGKDVELRCDPISGHTALYWYRQSLGQGLEFLIYFQGNSAPDKSGLPSDRFSAERTGGSVSTLTIQRTQQEDSAVYLCASSRTAVFSYEQYFGPGTRLTVT.

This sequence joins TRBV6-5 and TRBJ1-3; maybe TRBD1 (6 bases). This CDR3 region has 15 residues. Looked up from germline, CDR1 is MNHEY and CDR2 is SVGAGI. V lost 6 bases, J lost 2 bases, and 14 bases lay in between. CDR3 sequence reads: CASRVGRGTGNTIYF. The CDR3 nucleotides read TGTGCCAGCAGGGTAGGCAGGGGCACTGGAAACACCATATATTTT.

The CDR3 coding sequence is TGTGCCAGCAGCTTATTTATCGGGATCCGAGATGAGCAGTACTTC. Protein sequence: CASSLFIGIRDEQYF. The chain couples TRBV7-9 to TRBJ2-7; D is possibly TRBD2 (5 bases). CDR3 size: 15 residues. V dropped 2 bases and J dropped 7 bases, with 18 bases sitting between them. The germline gives CDR1 SEHNR, CDR2 FQNEAQ (reference sequence).

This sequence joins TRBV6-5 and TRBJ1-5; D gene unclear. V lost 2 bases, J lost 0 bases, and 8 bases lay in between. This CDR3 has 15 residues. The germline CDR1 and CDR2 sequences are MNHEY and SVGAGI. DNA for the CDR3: TGTGCCAGCAGTTACAGTCAGATTAGCAATCAGCCCCAGCATTTT. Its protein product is CASSYSQISNQPQHF.

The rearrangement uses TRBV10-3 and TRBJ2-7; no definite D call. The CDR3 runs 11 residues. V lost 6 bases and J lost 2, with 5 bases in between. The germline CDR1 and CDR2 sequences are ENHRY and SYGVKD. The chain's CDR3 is CAISGAYEQYF. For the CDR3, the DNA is TGTGCCATCAGCGGAGCCTACGAGCAGTACTTC.

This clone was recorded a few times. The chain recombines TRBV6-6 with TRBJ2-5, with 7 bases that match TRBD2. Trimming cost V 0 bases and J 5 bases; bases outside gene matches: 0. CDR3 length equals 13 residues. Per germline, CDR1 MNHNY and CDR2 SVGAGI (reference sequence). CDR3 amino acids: CASSYSSGETQYF. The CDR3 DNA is TGTGCCAGCAGTTACTCTAGCGGGGAGACCCAGTACTTC.

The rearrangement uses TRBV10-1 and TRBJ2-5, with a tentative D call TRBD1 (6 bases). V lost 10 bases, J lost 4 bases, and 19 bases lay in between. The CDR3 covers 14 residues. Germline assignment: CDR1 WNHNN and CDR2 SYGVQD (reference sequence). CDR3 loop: CATRGGGVGETQYF. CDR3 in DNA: TGCGCCACTCGAGGGGGTGGGGTGGGAGAGACCCAGTACTTC.

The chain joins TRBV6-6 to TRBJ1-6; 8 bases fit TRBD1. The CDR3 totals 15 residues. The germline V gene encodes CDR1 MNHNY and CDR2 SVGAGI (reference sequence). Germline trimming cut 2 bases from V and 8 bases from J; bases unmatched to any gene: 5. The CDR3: CASSYATGADSPLHF. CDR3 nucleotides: TGTGCCAGCAGTTACGCGACAGGGGCGGATTCACCCCTCCACTTT.

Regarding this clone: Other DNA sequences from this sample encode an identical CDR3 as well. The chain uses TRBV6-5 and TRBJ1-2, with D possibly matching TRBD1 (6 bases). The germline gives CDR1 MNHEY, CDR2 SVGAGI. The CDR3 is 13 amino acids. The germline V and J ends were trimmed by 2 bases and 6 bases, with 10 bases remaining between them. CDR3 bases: TGTGCCAGCAGTTACGGGCAGGGGAATGGCTACACCTTC. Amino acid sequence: CASSYGQGNGYTF.

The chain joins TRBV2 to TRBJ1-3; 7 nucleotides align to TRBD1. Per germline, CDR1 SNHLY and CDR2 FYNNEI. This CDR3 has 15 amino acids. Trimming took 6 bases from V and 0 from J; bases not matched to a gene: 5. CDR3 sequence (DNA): TGTGCCAGCAGGGGACAGTTCCTCTCTGGAAACACCATATATTTT. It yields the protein CASRGQFLSGNTIYF.

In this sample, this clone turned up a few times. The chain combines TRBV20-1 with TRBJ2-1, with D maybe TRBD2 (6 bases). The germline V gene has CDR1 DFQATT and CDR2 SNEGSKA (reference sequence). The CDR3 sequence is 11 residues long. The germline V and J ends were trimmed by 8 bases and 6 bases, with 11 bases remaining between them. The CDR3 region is CSPKGGNEQFF. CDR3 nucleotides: TGCAGTCCGAAGGGAGGCAATGAGCAGTTCTTC.

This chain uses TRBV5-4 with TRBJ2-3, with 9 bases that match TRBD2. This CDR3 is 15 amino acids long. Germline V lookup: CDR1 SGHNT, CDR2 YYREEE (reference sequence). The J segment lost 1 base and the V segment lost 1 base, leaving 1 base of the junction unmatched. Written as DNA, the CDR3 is TGTGCCAGCAGCTTGAGACTAGCGGGCACAGATACGCAGTATTTT. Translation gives CASSLRLAGTDTQYF.

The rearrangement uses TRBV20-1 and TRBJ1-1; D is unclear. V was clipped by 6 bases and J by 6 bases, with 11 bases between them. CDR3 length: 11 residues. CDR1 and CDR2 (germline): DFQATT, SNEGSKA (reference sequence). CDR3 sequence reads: CSALKTAEAFF. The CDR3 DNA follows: TGCAGTGCCCTTAAAACAGCTGAAGCTTTCTTT.

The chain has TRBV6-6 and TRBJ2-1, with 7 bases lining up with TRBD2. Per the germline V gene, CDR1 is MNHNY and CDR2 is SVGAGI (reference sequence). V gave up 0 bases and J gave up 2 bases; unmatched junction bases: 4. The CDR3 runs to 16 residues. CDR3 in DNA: TGTGCCAGCAGTTACTCCGGACTAGTAACCTACAATGAGCAGTTCTTC. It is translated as CASSYSGLVTYNEQFF.

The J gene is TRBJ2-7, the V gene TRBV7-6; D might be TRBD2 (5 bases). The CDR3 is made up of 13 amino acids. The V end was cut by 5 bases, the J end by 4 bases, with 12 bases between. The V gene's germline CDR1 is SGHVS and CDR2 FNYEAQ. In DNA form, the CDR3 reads TGTGCCAGCAGCCCCCGGACTTCTTACGAGCAGTACTTC. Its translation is CASSPRTSYEQYF.

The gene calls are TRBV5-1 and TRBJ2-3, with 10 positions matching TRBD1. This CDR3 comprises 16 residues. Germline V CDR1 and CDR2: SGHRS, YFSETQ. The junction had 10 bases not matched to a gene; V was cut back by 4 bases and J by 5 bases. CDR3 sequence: CASSLNPGQGKDTQYF. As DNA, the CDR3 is TGCGCCAGCAGCCTTAACCCGGGACAGGGGAAAGATACGCAGTATTTT.